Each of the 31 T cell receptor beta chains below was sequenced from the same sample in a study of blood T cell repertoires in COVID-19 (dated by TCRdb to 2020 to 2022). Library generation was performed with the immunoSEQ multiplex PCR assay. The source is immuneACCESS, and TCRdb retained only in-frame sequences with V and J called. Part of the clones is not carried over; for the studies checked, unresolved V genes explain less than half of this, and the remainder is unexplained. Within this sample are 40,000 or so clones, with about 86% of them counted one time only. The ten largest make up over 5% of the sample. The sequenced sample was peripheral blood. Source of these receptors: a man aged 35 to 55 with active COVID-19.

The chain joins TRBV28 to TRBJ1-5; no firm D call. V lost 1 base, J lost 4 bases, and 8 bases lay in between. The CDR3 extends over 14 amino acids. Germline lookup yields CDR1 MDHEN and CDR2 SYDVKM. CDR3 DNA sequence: TGTGCCAGCAGTTTATCCGCGGGGAATCAGCCCCAGCATTTT. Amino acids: CASSLSAGNQPQHF.

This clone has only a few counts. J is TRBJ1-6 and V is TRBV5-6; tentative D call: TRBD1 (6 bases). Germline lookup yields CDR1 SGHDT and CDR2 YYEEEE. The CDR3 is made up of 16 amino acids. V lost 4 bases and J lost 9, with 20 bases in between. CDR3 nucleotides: TGTGCCAGCAGCCCTGGAACAGGGCAGGGGAGTTCACCCCTCCACTTT. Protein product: CASSPGTGQGSSPLHF.

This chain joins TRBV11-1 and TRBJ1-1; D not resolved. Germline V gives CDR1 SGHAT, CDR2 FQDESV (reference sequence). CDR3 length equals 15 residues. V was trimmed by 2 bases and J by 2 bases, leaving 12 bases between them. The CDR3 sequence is CASSLQTGSNTEAFF. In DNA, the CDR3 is TGTGCCAGCAGCTTACAGACGGGATCCAACACTGAAGCTTTCTTT.

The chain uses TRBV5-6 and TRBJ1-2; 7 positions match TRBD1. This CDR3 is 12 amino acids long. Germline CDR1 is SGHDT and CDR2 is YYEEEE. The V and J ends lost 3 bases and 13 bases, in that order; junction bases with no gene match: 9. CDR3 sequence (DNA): TGTGCCAGCAGCTGGGACCGGGACAGATGCACCTTC. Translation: CASSWDRDRCTF. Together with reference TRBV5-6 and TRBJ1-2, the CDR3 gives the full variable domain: DAGVTQSPTHLIKTRGQQVTLRCSPKSGHDTVSWYQQALGQGPQFIFQYYEEEERQRGNFPDRFSGHQFPNYSSELNVNALLLGDSALYLCASSWDRDRCTFGSGTRLTVV.

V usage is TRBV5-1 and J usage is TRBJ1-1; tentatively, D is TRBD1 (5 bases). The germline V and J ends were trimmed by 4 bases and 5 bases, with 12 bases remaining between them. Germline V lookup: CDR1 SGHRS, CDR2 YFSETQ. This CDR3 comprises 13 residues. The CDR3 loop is CASSGAGGTEAFF. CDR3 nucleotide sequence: TGCGCCAGCAGCGGAGCGGGGGGAACTGAAGCTTTCTTT.

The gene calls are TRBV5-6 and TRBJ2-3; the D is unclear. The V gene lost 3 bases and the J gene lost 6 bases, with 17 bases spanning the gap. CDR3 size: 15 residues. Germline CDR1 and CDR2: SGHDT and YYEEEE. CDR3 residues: CASSYPTRSPDTQYF. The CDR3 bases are TGTGCCAGCAGCTACCCGACTCGGTCCCCCGATACGCAGTATTTT.

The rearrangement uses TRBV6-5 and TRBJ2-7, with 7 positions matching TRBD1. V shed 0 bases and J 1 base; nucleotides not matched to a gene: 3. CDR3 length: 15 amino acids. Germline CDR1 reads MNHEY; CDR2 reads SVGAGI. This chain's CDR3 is CASSYSTGSSYEQYF. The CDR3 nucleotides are TGTGCCAGCAGTTACTCGACAGGGAGTTCCTACGAGCAGTACTTC.

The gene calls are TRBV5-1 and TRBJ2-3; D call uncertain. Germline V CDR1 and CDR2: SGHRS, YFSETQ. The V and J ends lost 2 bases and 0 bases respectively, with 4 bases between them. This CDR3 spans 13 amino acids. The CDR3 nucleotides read TGCGCCAGCAGCTTCTCTAGCACAGATACGCAGTATTTT. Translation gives CASSFSSTDTQYF.

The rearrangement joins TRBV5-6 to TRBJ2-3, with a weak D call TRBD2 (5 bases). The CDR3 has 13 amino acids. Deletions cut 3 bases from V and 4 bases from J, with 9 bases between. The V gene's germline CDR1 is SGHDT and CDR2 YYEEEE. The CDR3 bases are TGTGCCAGCAGCTCCAGCGGTTCAGATACGCAGTATTTT. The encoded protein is CASSSSGSDTQYF.

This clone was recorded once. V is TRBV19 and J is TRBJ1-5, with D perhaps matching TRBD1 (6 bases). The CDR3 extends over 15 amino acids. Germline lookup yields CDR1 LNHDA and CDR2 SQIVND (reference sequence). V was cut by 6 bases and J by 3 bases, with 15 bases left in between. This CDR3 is CASSQQGRINQPQHF. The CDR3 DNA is TGTGCCAGTAGCCAACAGGGACGAATCAATCAGCCCCAGCATTTT.

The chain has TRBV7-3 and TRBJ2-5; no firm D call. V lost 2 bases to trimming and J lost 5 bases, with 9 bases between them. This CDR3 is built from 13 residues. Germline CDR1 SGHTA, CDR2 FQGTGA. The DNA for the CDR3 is TGTGCCAGCAGCTTATCTGGCGGTGAGACCCAGTACTTC. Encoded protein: CASSLSGGETQYF.

CDR3 sequence: CASTKRGGDEKLFF. As DNA, the CDR3 is TGTGCCAGCACCAAGAGGGGGGGCGATGAAAAACTGTTTTTT. The chain combines TRBV7-8 with TRBJ1-4; TRBD1 is a possible D gene (6 bases). This CDR3 comprises 14 residues. Trimming pared 7 bases from V and 6 bases from J, leaving 15 bases between. The V gene's germline CDR1 is SGHVS and CDR2 FQNEAQ.

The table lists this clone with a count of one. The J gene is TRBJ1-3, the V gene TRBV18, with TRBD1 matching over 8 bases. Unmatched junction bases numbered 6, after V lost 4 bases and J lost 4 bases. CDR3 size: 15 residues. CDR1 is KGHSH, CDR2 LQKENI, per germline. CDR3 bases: TGTGCCAGCTCACTCGGACAGGGTGCGGGAAACACCATATATTTT. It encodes CASSLGQGAGNTIYF.

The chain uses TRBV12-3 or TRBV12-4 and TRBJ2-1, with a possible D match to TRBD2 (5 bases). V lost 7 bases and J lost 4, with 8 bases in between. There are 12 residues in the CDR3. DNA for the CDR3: TGTGCCAGCACGGAGCGGTACAATGAGCAGTTCTTC. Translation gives CASTERYNEQFF.

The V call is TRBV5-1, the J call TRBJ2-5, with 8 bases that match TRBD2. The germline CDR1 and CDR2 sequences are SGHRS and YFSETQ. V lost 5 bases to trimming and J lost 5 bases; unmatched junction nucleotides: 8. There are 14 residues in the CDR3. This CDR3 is CASRQREYVETQYF. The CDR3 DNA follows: TGCGCCAGCAGGCAGCGGGAGTACGTTGAGACCCAGTACTTC.

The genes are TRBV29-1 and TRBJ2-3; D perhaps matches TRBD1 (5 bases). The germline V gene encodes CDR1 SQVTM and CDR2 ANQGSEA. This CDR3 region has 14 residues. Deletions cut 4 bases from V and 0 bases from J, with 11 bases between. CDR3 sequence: CSVAGLSSTDTQYF. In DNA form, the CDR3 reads TGCAGCGTTGCAGGGCTTTCTAGCACAGATACGCAGTATTTT.

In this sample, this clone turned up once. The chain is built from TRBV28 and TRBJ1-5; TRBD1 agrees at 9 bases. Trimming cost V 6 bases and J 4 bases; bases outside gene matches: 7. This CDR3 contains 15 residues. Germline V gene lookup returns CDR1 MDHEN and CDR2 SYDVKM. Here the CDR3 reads CASSSSGTGNQPQHF. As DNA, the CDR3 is TGTGCCAGCAGCTCCTCCGGGACAGGGAATCAGCCCCAGCATTTT.

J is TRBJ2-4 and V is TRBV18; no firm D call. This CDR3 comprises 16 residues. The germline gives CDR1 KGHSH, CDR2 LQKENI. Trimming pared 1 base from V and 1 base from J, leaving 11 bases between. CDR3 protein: CASSPRLQKAKNIQYF. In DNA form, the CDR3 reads TGTGCCAGCTCACCACGCTTGCAGAAGGCCAAAAACATTCAGTACTTC. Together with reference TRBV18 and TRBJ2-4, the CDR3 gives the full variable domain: NAGVMQNPRHLVRRRGQEARLRCSPMKGHSHVYWYRQLPEEGLKFMVYLQKENIIDESGMPKERFSAEFPKEGPSILRIQQVVRGDSAAYFCASSPRLQKAKNIQYFGAGTRLSVL.

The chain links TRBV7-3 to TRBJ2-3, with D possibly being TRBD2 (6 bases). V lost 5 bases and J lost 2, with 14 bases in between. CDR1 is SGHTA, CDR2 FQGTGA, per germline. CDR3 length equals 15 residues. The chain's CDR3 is CASSPDGRPTDTQYF. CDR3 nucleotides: TGTGCCAGCAGCCCCGATGGGAGGCCCACAGATACGCAGTATTTT.

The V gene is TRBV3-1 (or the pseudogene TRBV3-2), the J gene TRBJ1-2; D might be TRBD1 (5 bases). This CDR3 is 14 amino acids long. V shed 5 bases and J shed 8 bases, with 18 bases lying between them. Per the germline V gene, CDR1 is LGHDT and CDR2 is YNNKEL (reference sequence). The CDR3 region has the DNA TGTGCCAGCAGCGACGACGCCAGGGCCCACGGCTACACCTTC. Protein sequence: CASSDDARAHGYTF.

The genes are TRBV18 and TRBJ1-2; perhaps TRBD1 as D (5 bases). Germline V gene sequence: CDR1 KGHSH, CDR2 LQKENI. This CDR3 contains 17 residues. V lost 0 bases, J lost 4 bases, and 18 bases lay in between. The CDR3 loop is CASSPPFASGQGYGYTF. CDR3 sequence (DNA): TGTGCCAGCTCACCACCGTTCGCGTCCGGGCAGGGCTATGGCTACACCTTC.

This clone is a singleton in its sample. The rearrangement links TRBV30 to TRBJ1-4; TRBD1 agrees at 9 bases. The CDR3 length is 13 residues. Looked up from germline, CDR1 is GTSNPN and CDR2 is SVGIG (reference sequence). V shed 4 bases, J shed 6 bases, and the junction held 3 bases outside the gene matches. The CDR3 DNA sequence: TGTGCCTGGACTCGACAGGGGGATGAAAAACTGTTTTTT. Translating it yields CAWTRQGDEKLFF. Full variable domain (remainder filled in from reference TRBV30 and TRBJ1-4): SQTIHQWPATLVQPVGSPLSLECTVEGTSNPNLYWYRQAAGRGLQLLFYSVGIGQISSEVPQNLSASRPQDRQFILSSKKLLLSDSGFYLCAWTRQGDEKLFFGSGTQLSVL.

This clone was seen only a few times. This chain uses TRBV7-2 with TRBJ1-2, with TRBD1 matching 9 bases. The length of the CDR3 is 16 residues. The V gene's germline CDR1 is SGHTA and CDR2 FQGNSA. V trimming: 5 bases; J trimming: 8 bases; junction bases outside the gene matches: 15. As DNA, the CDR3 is TGTGCCAGCAGCCCTAGGGGGGGGGACAGGGTGCAGGGCTACACCTTC. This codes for CASSPRGGDRVQGYTF.

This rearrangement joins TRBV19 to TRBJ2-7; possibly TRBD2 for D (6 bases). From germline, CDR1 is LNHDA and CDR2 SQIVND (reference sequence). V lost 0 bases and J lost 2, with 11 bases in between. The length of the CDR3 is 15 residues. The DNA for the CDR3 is TGTGCCAGTAGTATAGAGGCTTCTAGCGCCTACGAGCAGTACTTC. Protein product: CASSIEASSAYEQYF.

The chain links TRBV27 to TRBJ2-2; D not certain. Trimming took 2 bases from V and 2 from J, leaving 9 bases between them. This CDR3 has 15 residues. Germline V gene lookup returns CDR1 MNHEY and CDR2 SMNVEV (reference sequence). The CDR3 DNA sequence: TGTGCCAGCAGTTTAGCGGCAAGTAACACCGGGGAGCTGTTTTTT. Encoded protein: CASSLAASNTGELFF.

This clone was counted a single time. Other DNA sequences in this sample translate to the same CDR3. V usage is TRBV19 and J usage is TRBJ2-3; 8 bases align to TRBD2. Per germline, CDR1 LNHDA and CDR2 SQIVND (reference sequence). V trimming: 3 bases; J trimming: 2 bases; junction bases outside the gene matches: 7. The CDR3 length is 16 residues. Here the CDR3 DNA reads TGTGCCAGTAGTATCCGTAGCGGGACTTCCACAGATACGCAGTATTTT. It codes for CASSIRSGTSTDTQYF.

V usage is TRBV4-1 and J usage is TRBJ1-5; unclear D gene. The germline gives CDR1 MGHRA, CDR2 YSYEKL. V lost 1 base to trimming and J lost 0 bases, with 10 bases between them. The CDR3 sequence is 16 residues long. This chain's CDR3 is CASSQAQANSNQPQHF. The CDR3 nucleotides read TGCGCCAGCAGCCAAGCCCAGGCTAATAGCAATCAGCCCCAGCATTTT.

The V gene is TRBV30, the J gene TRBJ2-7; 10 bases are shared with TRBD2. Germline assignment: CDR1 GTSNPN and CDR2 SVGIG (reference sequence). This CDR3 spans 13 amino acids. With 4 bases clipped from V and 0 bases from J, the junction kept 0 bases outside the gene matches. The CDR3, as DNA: TGTGCCTGGACTAGCGGGAGCTCCTACGAGCAGTACTTC. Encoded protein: CAWTSGSSYEQYF.

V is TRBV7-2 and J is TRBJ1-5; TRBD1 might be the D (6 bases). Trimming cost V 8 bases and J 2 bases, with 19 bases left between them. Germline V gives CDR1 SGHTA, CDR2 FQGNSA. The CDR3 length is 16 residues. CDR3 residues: CASGPGVAEGNQPQHF. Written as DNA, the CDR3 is TGTGCCAGCGGACCAGGGGTGGCCGAGGGCAATCAGCCCCAGCATTTT.

CDR3 amino acids: CAINKGGGETQYF. The CDR3 coding sequence is TGTGCCATCAACAAGGGCGGAGGGGAGACCCAGTACTTC. This chain connects TRBV10-3 to TRBJ2-5; perhaps TRBD2 as D (6 bases). The V and J ends lost 7 bases and 5 bases respectively, with 14 bases between them. CDR1 is ENHRY and CDR2 is SYGVKD in the germline V gene. The CDR3 has 13 amino acids.

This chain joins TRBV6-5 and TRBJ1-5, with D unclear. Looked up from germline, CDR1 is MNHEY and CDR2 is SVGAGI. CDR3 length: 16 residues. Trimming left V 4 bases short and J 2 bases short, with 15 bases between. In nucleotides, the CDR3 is TGTGCCAGCAGTTCCCGGGAGGCGTATGGCAATCAGCCCCAGCATTTT. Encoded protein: CASSSREAYGNQPQHF.